Listed below are T cell receptor beta chains from one sample, sequenced in a study of T cell repertoires in ileal Crohn's disease. Assay: immunoSEQ multiplex PCR; the TCRdb copy retains only in-frame clones and omits some. The table records 13,000 or so clones, around 85% of them present only once. Sequencing used ileal tissue. The receptors shown here come from an adult with Crohn's disease. CDR3s include the opening cysteine and the closing phenylalanine or tryptophan.

CDR3 length,J gene,V gene,CDR3 protein
13,TRBJ1-1,TRBV5-1,CASSWQPNTEAFF
15,TRBJ1-1,TRBV19,CASSIHRERGTEAFF
13,TRBJ1-1,TRBV6-5,CASSYSIGAEAFF
13,TRBJ2-7,TRBV29-1,CSVKGQYSYEQYF
15,TRBJ1-1,TRBV5-1,CASSLGDRGGTEAFF
14,TRBJ1-1,TRBV2,CASIWDRGDTEAFF
14,TRBJ1-1,TRBV30,CAWRRGLENTEAFF
13,TRBJ1-1,TRBV29-1,CSGTRGKNTEAFF
12,TRBJ1-2,TRBV7-9,CASSLTGGGYTF
14,TRBJ1-2,TRBV5-1,CASSLDGQGYGYTF
14,TRBJ1-2,TRBV7-9,CASSLSGTNYGYTF
9,TRBJ1-2,TRBV6-8,CAGQGPYTF
14,TRBJ2-7,TRBV10-2,CASKERGVLYEQYF
17,TRBJ1-5,TRBV7-6,CASSLGTQAPLNQPQHF
13,TRBJ2-5,TRBV10-1,CASSPQREETQYF
12,TRBJ1-4,TRBV6-1,CASSTGGEKLFF
12,TRBJ2-7,TRBV27,CASGTGIHEQYF
15,TRBJ2-7,TRBV12-5,CASGLVVRGYYEQYF
16,TRBJ2-2,TRBV18,CASSGYGNQNTGELFF
16,TRBJ1-6,TRBV6-6,CASRQDRGLYNSPLHF
16,TRBJ2-3,TRBV4-1,CASSQDPAGGLDTQYF
14,TRBJ1-2,TRBV7-9,CASSSSGTNYGYTF
12,TRBJ1-1,TRBV9,CASSLQGGEAFF
11,TRBJ1-5,TRBV29-1,CRGQGGQPQHF
13,TRBJ1-1,TRBV6-1,CASCSGDNTEAFF
15,TRBJ2-2,TRBV10-1,CASSDSRANTGELFF
16,TRBJ1-6,TRBV11-1,CASSSGTGGSNSPLHF
16,TRBJ2-2,TRBV11-2,CASSQNERTNTGELFF
15,TRBJ2-2,TRBV5-4,CASSRDYANTGELFF
14,TRBJ2-5,TRBV2,CASRSFRSQETQYF
17,TRBJ1-5,TRBV28,CASSYGAIGHRNQPQHF
14,TRBJ2-7,TRBV7-9,CASRKGQGIYEQYF
14,TRBJ1-4,TRBV10-3,CATRTGAFSEKLFF
18,TRBJ2-2,TRBV5-1,CASSLGLQGVSNTGELFF
16,TRBJ1-2,TRBV9,CASSVTGGGLNYGYTF
15,TRBJ1-2,TRBV4-1,CASSQGSQEEYGYTF
20,TRBJ1-5,TRBV6-1,CASSEPVRRGGRGVNQPQHF
14,TRBJ2-6,TRBV7-9,CASSLPPPDNVLTF
14,TRBJ1-5,TRBV2,CASGRTDSNQPQHF
17,TRBJ1-1,TRBV27,CASSSPRGQGLNTEAFF
14,TRBJ1-5,TRBV2,CASSSGPAGRTQHF
17,TRBJ1-4,TRBV19,CASSPGQGRSTNEKLFF
13,TRBJ1-1,TRBV9,CASSVEGAGRAFF
14,TRBJ2-7,TRBV10-3,CAISGNRGGYEQYF
13,TRBJ1-2,TRBV7-8,CASSYGAGYGYTF
15,TRBJ2-1,TRBV2,CARHDRISSYNEQFF
13,TRBJ2-5,TRBV6-5,CASSSPGLETQYF
12,TRBJ1-1,TRBV18,CASSPGNTEAFF
15,TRBJ1-6,TRBV14,CASSLGQGPNSPLHF
15,TRBJ1-1,TRBV7-6,CASSLGRGGNTEAFF
14,TRBJ1-1,TRBV5-1,CASSRTDRGSEAFF
15,TRBJ2-7,TRBV7-9,CASSQGPGRSYEQYF
13,TRBJ1-2,TRBV30,CAWSVRDKRGYTF
14,TRBJ2-7,TRBV6-1,CASSATGTSYEQYF